The rows below give T cell receptor beta chains drawn from one sample of a study of human thymus T cells. Libraries were prepared by immunoSEQ multiplex PCR; TCRdb keeps only in-frame clonotypes and omits some of them. Of some 120,000 clones listed, around 94% were seen once; the top ten hold approximately 0.022%. Sequencing used thymus tissue. The receptors were sampled from a boy under two years old with a congenital heart defect but otherwise immunologically healthy. Each CDR3 is given with its conserved first and last residue. A D gene is named only where the DNA matches it firmly. Rows may omit the clone size; those that give it use once, few, many or a size class.

TRBV5-1	.	.	TRBJ2-2	TGCGCCAGCAGCCCCAGGGGGAGGGGGAACACCGGGGAGCTGTTTTTT	CASSPRGRGNTGELFF
TRBV6-1	.	.	TRBJ2-7	TGTGCCAGCAGTGAAGTGGGTAGGCCTCCATGTGAGCAGTACTTC	CASSEVGRPPCEQYF
TRBV28	TRBD1	.	TRBJ1-2	TGTGCCAGCGACAGGGGATCTGGCTACACCTTC	CASDRGSGYTF
TRBV2	.	.	TRBJ1-6	TGTGCCAGCATGAGGGCAGGTCATTCACCCCTCCACTTT	CASMRAGHSPLHF
TRBV27	.	once	TRBJ1-2	TGTGCCAGCAGTTTATATGCCGGCAACTATGGCTACACCTTC	CASSLYAGNYGYTF
TRBV19	.	once	TRBJ2-7	TGTGCCAGTAGTATTCAGGATTCCTACGAGCAGTACTTC	CASSIQDSYEQYF
TRBV6-5	.	.	TRBJ1-4	TGTGCCAGCAGTCCTCCTAATGAAAAACTGTTTTTT	CASSPPNEKLFF
TRBV20-1	TRBD1	.	TRBJ1-1	TGCAGGAGGAGGAAGGGGGCGCAGGCTTTCTTT	CRRRKGAQAFF
TRBV28	TRBD1	.	TRBJ1-2	TGTGCCAGCAGTCCGCTACAGGGGGCGCAGGTCACCTTC	CASSPLQGAQVTF
TRBV15	.	.	TRBJ1-3	TGTGCCACCATCGACCGGGGAAACTCTGGAAACACCATATATTTT	CATIDRGNSGNTIYF
TRBV25-1	TRBD1	.	TRBJ1-4	TGTGCCAGCAGGCCCGGGACAGGGGGCGCATGGGCTAATGAAAAACTGTTTTTT	CASRPGTGGAWANEKLFF
TRBV11-2	.	.	TRBJ1-1	TGTGCCAGCAGCTTAGCGGGGAACACTGAAGCTTTCTTT	CASSLAGNTEAFF
TRBV10-3	TRBD2	.	TRBJ2-5	TGTGCCATCAGTGAAGGGCTAGCGGGGGGAATAGAGACCCAGTACTTC	CAISEGLAGGIETQYF